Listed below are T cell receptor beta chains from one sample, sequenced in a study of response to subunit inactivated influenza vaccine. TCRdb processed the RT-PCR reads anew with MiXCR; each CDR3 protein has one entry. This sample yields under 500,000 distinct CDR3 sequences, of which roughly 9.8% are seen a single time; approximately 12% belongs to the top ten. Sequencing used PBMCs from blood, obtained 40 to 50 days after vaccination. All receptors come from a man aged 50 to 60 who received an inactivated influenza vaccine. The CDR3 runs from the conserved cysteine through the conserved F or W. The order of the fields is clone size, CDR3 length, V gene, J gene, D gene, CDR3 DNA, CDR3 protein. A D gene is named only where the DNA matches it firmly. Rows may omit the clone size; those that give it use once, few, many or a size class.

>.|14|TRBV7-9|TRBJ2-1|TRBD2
TGTGCCAGCAGCTCAGGGGGACTAGCTGCTGAGCAGTTCTTC
CASSSGGLAAEQFF
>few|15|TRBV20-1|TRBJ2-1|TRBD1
TGCAGTGCTCAAAACCGGGACAGGGGAAACAATGAGCAGTTCTTC
CSAQNRDRGNNEQFF
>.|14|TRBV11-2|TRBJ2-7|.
TGTGCCAGCAGCCCCGGCCGGGGCCAAAGCGAGCAGTACTTC
CASSPGRGQSEQYF
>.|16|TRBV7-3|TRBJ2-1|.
TGTGCCAGCAGCCCAACCCCTAGCGCTACCTACAATGAGCAGTTCTTC
CASSPTPSATYNEQFF
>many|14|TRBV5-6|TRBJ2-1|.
TGTGCCAGCACCAATTGGGCCTTTTACAATGAGCAGTTCTTC
CASTNWAFYNEQFF
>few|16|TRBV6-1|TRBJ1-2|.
TGTGCCAGCAGTGAAAACGGGTTTGCGGGAAACTATGGCTACACCTTC
CASSENGFAGNYGYTF
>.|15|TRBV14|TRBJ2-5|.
TGTGCCAGCAGCCCCGGGGCAAGGTACCAAGAGACCCAGTACTTC
CASSPGARYQETQYF
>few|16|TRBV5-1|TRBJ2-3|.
TGCGCCAGCACCCGGTCATTGGGGGCAGCGACAGATACGCAGTATTTT
CASTRSLGAATDTQYF
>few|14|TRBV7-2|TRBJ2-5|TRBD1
TGTGCCAGCAGCCGACAGGGGGCAATGGAGACCCAGTACTTC
CASSRQGAMETQYF
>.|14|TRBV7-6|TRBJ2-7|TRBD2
TGTGCCAGCAGCTTATGGGGCAGGGAGGGCGAGCAGTACTTC
CASSLWGREGEQYF
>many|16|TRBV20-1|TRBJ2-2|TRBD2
TGCAGTGCTAGAGATGCGGGACTAGCGAACACCGGGGAGCTGTTTTTT
CSARDAGLANTGELFF
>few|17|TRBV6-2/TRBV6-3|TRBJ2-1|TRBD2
TGTGCCAGCAGTACCACGGGGGTAGCGGGAGGTAATAATGAGCAGTTCTTC
CASSTTGVAGGNNEQFF
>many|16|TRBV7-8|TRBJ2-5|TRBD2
TGTGCCAGCAGCCCCCTAGCGGGAGGGCCTCTGGAGACCCAGTACTTC
CASSPLAGGPLETQYF
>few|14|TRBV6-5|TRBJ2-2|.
TGTGCCAGCAGTTATTGGGGGGTAACCGGGGAGCTGTTTTTT
CASSYWGVTGELFF
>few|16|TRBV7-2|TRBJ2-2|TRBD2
TGTGCCAGCAGCCCGGGAGGGCCGGGGAACACCGGGGAGCTGTTTTTT
CASSPGGPGNTGELFF